This T cell receptor beta chain originates from a study of vaccination and CD4 T cells after COVID-19. An Oncomine TCR Beta short-read assay was used to sequence the DNA from cultured CD4+ T cells. MiXCR, run by TCRdb on the PCR reads, gives a single entry per CDR3 protein. This sample has some 12,000 distinct CDR3 sequences, with about 53% found just once. Trimming stripped 3 bases from V and 2 bases from J, with 7 bases between. Germline V gene data show CDR1 as SGDLS and CDR2 as YYNGEE. The CDR3 sequence is 13 residues long. Broader study findings: Nearly all convalescent vaccine-specific clones, 304 of 307, recognized only SARS-CoV-2 spike.

Treatment described: approximately 9-day PBMC culture with coronavirus spike peptide pools or control peptides (ViraFEST assay). In regard to this clonotype: The antigen remains undetermined.

Sequenced: CD4+ T cells from blood, cultured in vitro. V is TRBV9 and J is TRBJ2-3; no reliable D call. The clonotype originates from a human donor who had recovered from COVID-19. CDR3 region: CASSATNTDTQYF. The CDR3 DNA reads TGTGCCAGCAGCGCTACCAACACAGATACGCAGTATTTT.